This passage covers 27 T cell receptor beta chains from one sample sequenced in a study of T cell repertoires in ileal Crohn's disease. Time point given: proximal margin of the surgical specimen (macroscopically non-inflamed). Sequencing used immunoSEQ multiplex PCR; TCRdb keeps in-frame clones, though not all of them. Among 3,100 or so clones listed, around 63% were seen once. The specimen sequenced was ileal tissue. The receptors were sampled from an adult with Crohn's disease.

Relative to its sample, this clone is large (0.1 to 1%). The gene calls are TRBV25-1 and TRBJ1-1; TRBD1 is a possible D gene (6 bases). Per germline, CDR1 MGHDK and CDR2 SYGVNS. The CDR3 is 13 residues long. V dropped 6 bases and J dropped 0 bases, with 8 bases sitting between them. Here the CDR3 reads CASRDSLNTEAFF. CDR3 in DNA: TGTGCCAGCAGGGACAGCTTGAACACTGAAGCTTTCTTT.

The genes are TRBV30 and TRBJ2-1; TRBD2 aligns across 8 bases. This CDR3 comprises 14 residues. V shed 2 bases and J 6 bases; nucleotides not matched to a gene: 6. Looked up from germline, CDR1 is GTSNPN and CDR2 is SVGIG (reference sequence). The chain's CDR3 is CAWSTVAGINEQFF. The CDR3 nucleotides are TGTGCCTGGAGTACGGTAGCGGGGATCAATGAGCAGTTCTTC.

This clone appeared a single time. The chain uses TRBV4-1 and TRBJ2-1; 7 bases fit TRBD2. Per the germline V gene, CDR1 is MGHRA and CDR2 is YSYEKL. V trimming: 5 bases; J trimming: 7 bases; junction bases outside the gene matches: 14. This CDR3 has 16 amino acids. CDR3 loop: CASSSGAAGERNEQFF. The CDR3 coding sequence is TGCGCCAGCAGCTCCGGTGCGGCGGGAGAGAGGAATGAGCAGTTCTTC.

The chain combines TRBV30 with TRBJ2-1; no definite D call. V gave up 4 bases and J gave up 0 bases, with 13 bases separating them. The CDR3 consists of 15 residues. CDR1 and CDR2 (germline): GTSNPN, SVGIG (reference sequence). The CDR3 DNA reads TGTGCCTGGATTGTTTCGTCAAGCTCCTACAATGAGCAGTTCTTC. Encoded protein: CAWIVSSSSYNEQFF.

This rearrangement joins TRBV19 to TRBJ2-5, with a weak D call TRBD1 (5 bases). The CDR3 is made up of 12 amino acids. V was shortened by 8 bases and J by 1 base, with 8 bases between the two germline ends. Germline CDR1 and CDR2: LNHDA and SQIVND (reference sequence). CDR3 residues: CASGRGQETQYF. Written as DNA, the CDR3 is TGTGCCAGTGGAAGGGGCCAAGAGACCCAGTACTTC.

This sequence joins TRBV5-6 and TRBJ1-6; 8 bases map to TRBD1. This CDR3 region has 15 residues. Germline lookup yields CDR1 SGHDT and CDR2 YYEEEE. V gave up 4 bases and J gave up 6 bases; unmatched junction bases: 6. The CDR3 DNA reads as TGTGCCAGCAGCCTTCTAGGACAGGGTAATTCACCCCTCCACTTT. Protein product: CASSLLGQGNSPLHF.

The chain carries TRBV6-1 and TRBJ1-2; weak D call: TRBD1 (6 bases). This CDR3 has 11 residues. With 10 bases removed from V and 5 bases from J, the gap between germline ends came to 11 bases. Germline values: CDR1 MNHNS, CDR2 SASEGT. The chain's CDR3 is CATQQGYGYTF. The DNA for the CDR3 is TGTGCCACCCAACAGGGTTATGGCTACACCTTC.

CDR3 DNA: TGTGCCAGCAGCCGGACAGGTCGAGTTTACGAGCAGTTCTTC. Translation gives CASSRTGRVYEQFF. The V and J genes are TRBV5-4 and TRBJ2-1; 7 nucleotides align to TRBD1. Germline V lookup: CDR1 SGHNT, CDR2 YYREEE (reference sequence). The ends lost 4 bases at V and 10 bases at J; junction bases unmatched: 11. The CDR3 has 14 residues.

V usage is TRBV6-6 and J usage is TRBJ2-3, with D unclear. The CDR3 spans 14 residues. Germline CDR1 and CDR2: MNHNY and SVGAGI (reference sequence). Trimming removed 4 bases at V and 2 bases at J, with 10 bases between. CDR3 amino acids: CASSSLRATDTQYF. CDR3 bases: TGTGCCAGCAGTTCCCTCCGGGCCACAGATACGCAGTATTTT.

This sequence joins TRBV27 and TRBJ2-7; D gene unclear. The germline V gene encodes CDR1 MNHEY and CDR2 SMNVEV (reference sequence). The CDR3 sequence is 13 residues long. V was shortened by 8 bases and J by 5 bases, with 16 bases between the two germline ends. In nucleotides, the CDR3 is TGTGCCAGCCCCCAGCTCGAAGCCCACGAGCAGTACGTC. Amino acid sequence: CASPQLEAHEQYV.

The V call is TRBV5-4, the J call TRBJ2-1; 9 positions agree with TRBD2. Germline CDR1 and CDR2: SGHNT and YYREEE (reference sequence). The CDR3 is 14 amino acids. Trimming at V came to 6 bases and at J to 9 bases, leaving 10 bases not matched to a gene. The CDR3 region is CASNLAGSRGEQFF. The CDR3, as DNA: TGTGCCAGCAACCTAGCGGGGAGTAGGGGTGAGCAGTTCTTC.

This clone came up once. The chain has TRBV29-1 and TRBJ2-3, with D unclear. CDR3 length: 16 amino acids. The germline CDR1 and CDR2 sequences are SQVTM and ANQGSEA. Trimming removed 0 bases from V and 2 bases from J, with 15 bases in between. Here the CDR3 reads CSVEDRRRVSTDTQYF. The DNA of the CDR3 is TGCAGCGTTGAAGATCGTAGAAGGGTCTCCACAGATACGCAGTATTTT.

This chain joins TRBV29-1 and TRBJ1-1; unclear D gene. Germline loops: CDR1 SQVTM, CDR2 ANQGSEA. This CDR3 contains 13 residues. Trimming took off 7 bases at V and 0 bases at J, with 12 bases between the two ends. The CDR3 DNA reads TGCAGCGCGTTAACAGAGATGAACACTGAAGCTTTCTTT. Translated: CSALTEMNTEAFF.

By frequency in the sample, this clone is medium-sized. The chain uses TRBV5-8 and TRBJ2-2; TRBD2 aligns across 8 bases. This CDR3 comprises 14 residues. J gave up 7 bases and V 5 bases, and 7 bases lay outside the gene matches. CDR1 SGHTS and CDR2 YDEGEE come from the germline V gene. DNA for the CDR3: TGTGCCAGCAGACCGGGACTAGATAGCGGGGAGCTGTTTTTT. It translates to CASRPGLDSGELFF.

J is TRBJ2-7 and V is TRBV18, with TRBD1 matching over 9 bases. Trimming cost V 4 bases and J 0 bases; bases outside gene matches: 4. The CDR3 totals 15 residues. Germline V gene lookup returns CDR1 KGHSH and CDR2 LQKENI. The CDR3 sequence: CASSQGTGSSYEQYF. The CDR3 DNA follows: TGTGCCAGCTCACAGGGGACAGGGAGCTCCTACGAGCAGTACTTC.

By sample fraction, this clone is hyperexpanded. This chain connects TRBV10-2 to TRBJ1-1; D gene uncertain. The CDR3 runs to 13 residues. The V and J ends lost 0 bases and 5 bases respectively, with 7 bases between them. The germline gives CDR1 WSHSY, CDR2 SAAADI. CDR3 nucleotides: TGCGCCAGCAGTGAGTCGGGCAGGACTGAAGCTTTCTTT. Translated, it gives CASSESGRTEAFF.

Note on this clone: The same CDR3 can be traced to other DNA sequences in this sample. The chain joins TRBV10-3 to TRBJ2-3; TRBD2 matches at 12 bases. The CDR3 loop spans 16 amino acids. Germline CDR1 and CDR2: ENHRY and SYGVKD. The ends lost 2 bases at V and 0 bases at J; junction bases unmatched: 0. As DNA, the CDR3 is TGTGCCATCAGTGAGGGACTAGCGGGGAGCACAGATACGCAGTATTTT. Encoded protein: CAISEGLAGSTDTQYF.

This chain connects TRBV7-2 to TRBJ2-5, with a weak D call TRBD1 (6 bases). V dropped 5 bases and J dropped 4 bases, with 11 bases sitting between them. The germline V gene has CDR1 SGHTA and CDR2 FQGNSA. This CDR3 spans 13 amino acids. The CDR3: CASSMGAGETQYF. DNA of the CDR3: TGTGCCAGCAGCATGGGGGCGGGAGAGACCCAGTACTTC.

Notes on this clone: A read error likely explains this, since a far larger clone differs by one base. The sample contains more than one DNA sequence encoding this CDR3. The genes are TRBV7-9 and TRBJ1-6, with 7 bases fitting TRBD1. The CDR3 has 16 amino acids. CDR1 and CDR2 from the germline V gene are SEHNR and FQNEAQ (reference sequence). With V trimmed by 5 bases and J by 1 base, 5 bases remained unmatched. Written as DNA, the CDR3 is TGTGCCAGCAGCCGCTCAGGGGGGTCCTATAATTCACCCCTCCACTTT. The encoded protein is CASSRSGGSYNSPLHF.

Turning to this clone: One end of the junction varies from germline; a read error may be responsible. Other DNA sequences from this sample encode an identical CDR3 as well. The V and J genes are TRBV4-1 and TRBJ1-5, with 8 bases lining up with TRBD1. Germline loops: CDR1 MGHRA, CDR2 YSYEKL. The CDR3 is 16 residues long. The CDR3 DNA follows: TGTGCCAGCAGCCAAGAAATGGCAGGGGGCGCGTGGCCCCAGCATTTT. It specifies CASSQEMAGGAWPQHF.

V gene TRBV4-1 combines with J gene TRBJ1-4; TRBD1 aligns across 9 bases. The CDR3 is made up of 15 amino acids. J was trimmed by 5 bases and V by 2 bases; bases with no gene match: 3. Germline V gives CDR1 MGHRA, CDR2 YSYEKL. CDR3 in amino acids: CASSQPGQGNEKLFF. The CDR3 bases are TGCGCCAGCAGCCAACCGGGACAGGGAAATGAAAAACTGTTTTTT.

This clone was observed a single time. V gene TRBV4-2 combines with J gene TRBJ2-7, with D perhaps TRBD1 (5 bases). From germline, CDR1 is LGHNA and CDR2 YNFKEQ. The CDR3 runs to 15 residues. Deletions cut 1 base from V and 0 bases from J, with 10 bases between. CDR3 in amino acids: CASSQGQGGSYEQYF. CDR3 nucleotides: TGTGCCAGCAGCCAAGGTCAGGGTGGCTCCTACGAGCAGTACTTC.

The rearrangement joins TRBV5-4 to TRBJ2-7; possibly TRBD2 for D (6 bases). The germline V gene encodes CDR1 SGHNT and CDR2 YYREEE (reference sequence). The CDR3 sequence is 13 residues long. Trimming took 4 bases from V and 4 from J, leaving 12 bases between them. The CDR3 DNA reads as TGTGCCAGCAGCGTCGGGACTGGATACGAGCAGTACTTC. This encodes CASSVGTGYEQYF.

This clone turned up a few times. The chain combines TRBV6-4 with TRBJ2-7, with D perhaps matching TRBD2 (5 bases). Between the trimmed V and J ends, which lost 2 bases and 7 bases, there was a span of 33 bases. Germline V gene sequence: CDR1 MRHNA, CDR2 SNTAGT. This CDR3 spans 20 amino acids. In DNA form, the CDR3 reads TGTGCCAGCAGTGACCCCGAGAGGTCTTCTAGCTGGATCTCTTGTGCGGAGCAGTACGTC. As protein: CASSDPERSSSWISCAEQYV.

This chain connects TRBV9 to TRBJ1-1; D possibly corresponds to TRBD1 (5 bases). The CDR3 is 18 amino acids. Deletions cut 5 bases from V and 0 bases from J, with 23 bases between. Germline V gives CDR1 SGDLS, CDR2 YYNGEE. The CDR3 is CASSSDRPGEGMNTEAFF. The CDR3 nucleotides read TGTGCCAGCAGTTCGGACCGCCCCGGGGAGGGGATGAACACTGAAGCTTTCTTT.

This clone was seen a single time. The CDR3 DNA is TGCGCCAGCAGCTTTTCGGGACAGGCATCCTACAATGAGCAGTTCTTC. The encoded protein is CASSFSGQASYNEQFF. The chain links TRBV5-1 to TRBJ2-1; TRBD1 matches at 8 bases. The CDR3 length is 16 residues. V lost 2 bases, J lost 1 base, and 5 bases stayed unmatched. Germline CDR1 SGHRS, CDR2 YFSETQ.

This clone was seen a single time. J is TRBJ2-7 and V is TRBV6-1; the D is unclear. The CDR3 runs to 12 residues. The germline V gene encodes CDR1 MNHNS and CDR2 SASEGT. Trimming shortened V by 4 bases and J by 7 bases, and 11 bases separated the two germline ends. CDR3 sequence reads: CASSGVPWEQYF. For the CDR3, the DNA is TGTGCCAGCAGTGGGGTACCCTGGGAGCAGTACTTC.